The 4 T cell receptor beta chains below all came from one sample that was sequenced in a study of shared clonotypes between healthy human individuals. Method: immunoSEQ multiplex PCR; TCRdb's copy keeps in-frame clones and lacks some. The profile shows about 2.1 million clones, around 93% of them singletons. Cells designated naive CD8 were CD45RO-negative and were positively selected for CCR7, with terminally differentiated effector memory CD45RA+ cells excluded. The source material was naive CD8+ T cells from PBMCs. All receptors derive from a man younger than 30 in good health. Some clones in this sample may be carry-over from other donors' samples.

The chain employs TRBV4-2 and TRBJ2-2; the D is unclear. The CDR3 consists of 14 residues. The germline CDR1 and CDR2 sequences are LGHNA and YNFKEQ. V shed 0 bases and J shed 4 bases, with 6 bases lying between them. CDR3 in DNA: TGTGCCAGCAGCCAAGATCAATCCACCGGGGAGCTGTTTTTT. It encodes CASSQDQSTGELFF.

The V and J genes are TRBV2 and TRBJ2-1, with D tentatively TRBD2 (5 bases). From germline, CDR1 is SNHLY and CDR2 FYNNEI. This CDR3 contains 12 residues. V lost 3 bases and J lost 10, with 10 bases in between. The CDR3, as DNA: TGTGCCAGCAGTGAGAGGACGGGAGAGCAGTTCTTC. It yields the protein CASSERTGEQFF.

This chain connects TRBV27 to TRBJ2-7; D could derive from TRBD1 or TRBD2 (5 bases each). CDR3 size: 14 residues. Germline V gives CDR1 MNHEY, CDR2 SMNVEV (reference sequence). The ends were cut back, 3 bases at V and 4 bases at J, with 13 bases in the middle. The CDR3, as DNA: TGTGCCAGCAGTTTTTCGGACGGGGCGTACGAGCAGTACTTC. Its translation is CASSFSDGAYEQYF.

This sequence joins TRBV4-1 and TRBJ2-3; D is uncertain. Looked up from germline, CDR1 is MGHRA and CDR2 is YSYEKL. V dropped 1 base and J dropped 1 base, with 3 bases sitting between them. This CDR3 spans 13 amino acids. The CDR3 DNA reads TGCGCCAGCAGCCAAGCCCGCACAGATACGCAGTATTTT. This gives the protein CASSQARTDTQYF.